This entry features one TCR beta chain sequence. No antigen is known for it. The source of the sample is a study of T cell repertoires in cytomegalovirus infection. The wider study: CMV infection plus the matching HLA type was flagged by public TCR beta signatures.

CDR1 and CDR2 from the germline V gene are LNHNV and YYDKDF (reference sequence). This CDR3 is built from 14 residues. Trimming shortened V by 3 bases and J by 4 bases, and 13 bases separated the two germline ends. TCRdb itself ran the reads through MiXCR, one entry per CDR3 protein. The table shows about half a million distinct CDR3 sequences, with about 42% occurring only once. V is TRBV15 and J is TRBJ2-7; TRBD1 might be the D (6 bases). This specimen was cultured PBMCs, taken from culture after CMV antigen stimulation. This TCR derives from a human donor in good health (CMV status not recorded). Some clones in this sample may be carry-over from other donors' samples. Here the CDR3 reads CATSSNTGNYEQYF. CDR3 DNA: TGTGCCACCAGCAGCAATACAGGGAATTACGAGCAGTACTTC.